This T cell receptor beta chain was profiled in a study of metastatic and nonmetastatic thyroid tumors. Study at large: The authors compared repertoires across blood and tumor or nodule tissue from malignant and benign thyroid patients.

Ahead of thyroid surgery, no patient had received treatment of any kind. Study processing details: CDR3 was compared across clinicopathological groups, and the resulting differences were used to build a distant-metastasis classifier for papillary thyroid cancer. TCRdb re-processed the PCR reads through MiXCR. These V and J calls rely on TCRdb rather than the paper's analysis. The sample lists some 90,000 clones; around 9.2% were seen once. Comments on this clone: Its antigen is still unknown.

General study points: Reports indicated that malignant thyroid tumors showed significantly higher TCR beta diversity than benign nodules did, in blood and tumor.

The CDR3 spans 14 residues. CDR1 and CDR2 from the germline V gene are MNHEY and SMNVEV (reference sequence). V lost 7 bases and J 5 bases, leaving 14 bases between the germline ends. The sequence was collected from a female donor with papillary thyroid cancer or a benign thyroid nodule (not recorded which). Some clones in this sample may be carry-over from other donors' samples. V usage is TRBV27 and J usage is TRBJ2-2, with D maybe TRBD1 (7 bases). The specimen sequenced was blood. This CDR3 reads CASTARGRTGELFF. CDR3 DNA: TGTGCCAGCACAGCCAGGGGGAGGACCGGGGAGCTGTTTTTT.